This record looks at one T cell receptor (beta chain) sequence and its context. The target of this receptor is not known. Within one base of it there is no much larger clone, and no base qualities were kept. Receptor libraries were prepared by the immunoSEQ multiplex PCR assay. TCRdb stores this immuneACCESS table with in-frame sequences only. Part of the clones is absent; in the studies checked, under half of the shortfall reflects unresolved V genes, and no reason is known for the rest. The sample table records around 76,000 clones; about nine tenths of these occur just once. Together, the top ten hold roughly 0.27% of the sample. For CDR1 and CDR2, the germline V gene lists SGHDN and FVKESK. V gives up 4 bases and J gives up 2 bases, and the segment between their germline ends measures 13 bases. The CDR3 runs 15 amino acids, cysteine and phenylalanine included. This entry keeps only the CDR3 DNA: 45 bases, framed from base 1.

The sample is drawn from a study of technical replicates of blood from several donors (dated by TCRdb to 2016 to 2017). The TCR sequence derives from a human donor in good health. The sample was T cells isolated from PBMCs. The rearrangement combines TRBV14 with TRBJ2-3; TRBD2 is perhaps the D gene, given 5 matching bases. The CDR3 protein is CASSPPAGITDTQYF. In nucleotides, the sequence is TGTGCCAGCAGCCCCCCAGCCGGGATCACAGATACGCAGTATTTT.